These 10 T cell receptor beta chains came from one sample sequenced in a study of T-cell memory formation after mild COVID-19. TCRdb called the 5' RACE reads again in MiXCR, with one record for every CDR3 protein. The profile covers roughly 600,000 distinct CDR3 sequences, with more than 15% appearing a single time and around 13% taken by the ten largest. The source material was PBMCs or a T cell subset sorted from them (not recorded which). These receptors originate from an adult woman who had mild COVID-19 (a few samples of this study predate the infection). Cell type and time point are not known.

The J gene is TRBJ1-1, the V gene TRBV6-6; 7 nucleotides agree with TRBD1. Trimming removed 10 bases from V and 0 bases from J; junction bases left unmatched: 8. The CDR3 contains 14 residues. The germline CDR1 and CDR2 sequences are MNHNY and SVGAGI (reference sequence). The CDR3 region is CATVQGLMNTEAFF. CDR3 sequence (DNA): TGTGCCACGGTACAGGGGCTTATGAACACTGAAGCTTTCTTT.

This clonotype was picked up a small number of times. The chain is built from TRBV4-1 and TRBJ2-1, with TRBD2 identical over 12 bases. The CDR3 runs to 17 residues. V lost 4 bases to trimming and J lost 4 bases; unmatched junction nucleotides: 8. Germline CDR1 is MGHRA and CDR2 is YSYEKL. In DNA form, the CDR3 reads TGCGCCAGCAGCCTAGGACTAGCGGGGATCACGTACAATGAGCAGTTCTTC. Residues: CASSLGLAGITYNEQFF.

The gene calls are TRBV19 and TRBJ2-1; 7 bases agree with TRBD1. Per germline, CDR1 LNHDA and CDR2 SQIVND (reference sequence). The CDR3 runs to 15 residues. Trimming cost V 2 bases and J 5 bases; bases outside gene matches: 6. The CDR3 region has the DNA TGTGCCAGTAGTATAAGCCAGGGGGTCCACAATGAGCAGTTCTTC. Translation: CASSISQGVHNEQFF.

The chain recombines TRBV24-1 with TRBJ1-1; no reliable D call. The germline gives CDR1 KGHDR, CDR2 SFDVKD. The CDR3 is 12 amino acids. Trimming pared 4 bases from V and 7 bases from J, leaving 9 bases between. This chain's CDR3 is CATSDDSDEAFF. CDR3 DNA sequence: TGTGCCACCAGTGACGATTCCGATGAAGCTTTCTTT.

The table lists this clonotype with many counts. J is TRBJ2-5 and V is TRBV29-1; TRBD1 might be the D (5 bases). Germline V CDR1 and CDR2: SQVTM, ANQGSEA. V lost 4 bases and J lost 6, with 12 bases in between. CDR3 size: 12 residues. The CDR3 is CSVGQSWQTQYF. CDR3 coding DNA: TGCAGCGTTGGACAGAGTTGGCAGACCCAGTACTTC. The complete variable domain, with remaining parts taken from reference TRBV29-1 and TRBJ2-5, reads SAVISQKPSRDICQRGTSLTIQCQVDSQVTMMFWYRQQPGQSLTLIATANQGSEATYESGFVIDKFPISRPNLTFSTLTVSNMSPEDSSIYLCSVGQSWQTQYFGPGTRLLVL.

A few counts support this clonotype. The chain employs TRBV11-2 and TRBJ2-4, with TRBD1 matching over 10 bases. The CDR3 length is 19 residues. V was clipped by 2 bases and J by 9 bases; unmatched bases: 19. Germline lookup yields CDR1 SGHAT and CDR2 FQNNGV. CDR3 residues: CASSLPPTSGQGLVGIQYF. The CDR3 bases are TGTGCCAGCAGCTTACCTCCCACCTCGGGACAGGGGTTGGTCGGCATTCAGTACTTC.

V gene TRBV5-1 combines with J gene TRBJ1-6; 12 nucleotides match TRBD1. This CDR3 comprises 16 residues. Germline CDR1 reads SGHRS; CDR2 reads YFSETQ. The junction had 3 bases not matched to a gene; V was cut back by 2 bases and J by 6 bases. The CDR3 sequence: CASSLGTGGFNSPLHF. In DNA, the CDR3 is TGCGCCAGCAGCTTAGGGACAGGGGGCTTTAATTCACCCCTCCACTTT.

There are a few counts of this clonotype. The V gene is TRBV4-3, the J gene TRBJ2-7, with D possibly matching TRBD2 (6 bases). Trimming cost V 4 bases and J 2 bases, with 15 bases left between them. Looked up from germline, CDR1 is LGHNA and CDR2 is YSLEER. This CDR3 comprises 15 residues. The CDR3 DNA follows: TGCGCCAGCAGCCCCACCGACGGGGGACCCTACGAGCAGTACTTC. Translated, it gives CASSPTDGGPYEQYF.

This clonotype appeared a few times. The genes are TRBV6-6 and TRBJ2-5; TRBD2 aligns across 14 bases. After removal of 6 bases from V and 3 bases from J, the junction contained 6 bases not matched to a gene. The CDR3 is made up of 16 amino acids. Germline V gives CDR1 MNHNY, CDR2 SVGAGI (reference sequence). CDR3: CASRPGLAGDKETQYF. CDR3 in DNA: TGTGCCAGCAGACCGGGACTAGCGGGAGACAAAGAGACCCAGTACTTC.

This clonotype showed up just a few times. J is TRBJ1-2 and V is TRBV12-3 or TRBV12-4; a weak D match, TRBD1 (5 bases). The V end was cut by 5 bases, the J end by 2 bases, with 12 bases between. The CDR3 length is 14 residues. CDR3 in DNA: TGTGCCAGCAGTCCCAATGGGGGGAACTATGGCTACACCTTC. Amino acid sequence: CASSPNGGNYGYTF.